The clone carrying this T cell receptor beta chain was found many times. Its antigen is still unknown. A sample-barcoded 5' primer and a J-beta primer mix were used in a second PCR of about 7 to 12 cycles. TCRdb reprocessed the 5' RACE reads with MiXCR, giving one entry per CDR3 protein. This table holds some 640,000 distinct CDR3 sequences, around 31% found once. The data were obtained in a study of blood T cells in healthy people across ages. Study findings and constraints: As age increased, TCR beta diversity per million T cells fell in a roughly linear fashion. Among long-lived donors, naive CD4+ cells were more numerous and diversity higher than in aged donors.

The CDR3 is 13 amino acids. Per the germline V gene, CDR1 is SGHTA and CDR2 is FQGNSA. Trimming cost V 5 bases and J 7 bases; bases outside gene matches: 2. This chain joins TRBV7-2 and TRBJ2-5; 12 nucleotides line up with TRBD2. The source material was blood. The receptor was derived from a woman aged 80 or older in good health. Written as DNA, the CDR3 is TGTGCCAGCAGCATGGGACTAGCGGGGACCCAGTACTTC. It translates to CASSMGLAGTQYF.